These 21 T cell receptor beta chains originate from one sample sequenced in a study of CXCR3-negative and CXCR3-positive naive CD8 T cells. UMI-tagged TRB cDNA libraries were built via 5' RACE. TCRdb reanalyzed the 5' RACE reads and collapses them to one entry per CDR3 protein, without DNA. This sample's clone table lists about 110,000 distinct CDR3 sequences. Whole-study results and caveats: CXCR3-positive naive cells carried more hydrophobic TRB CDR3s than CXCR3-negative ones.

The antigens of these receptors remain unknown. The sequencing input was naive CXCR3+ CD8+ T cells from blood. The subset is: CD45RO-CCR7+CD27+CD95- naive CD8+ T cells expressing CXCR3 (TNR3+). These receptors were collected from a human donor in good health. Some clones in this sample may be carry-over from other donors' samples.

J is TRBJ2-7 and V is TRBV6-5; the TCRdb call, TRBD1, lacks DNA for checking. The germline gives CDR1 MNHEY, CDR2 SVGAGI. CDR3 length equals 15 residues. This CDR3 reads CASSSPGIPPYEQYF.

The chain carries TRBV20-1 and TRBJ1-1; the D call of TRBD1 rests on TCRdb alone, since no DNA is present to check it. Germline V gene lookup returns CDR1 DFQATT and CDR2 SNEGSKA (reference sequence). CDR3 length: 14 amino acids. The CDR3 here is CSAREGVWDTEAFF.

The rearrangement uses TRBV5-1 and TRBJ2-2; TCRdb calls TRBD1, which cannot be checked without DNA. The CDR3 spans 13 residues. CDR1 and CDR2 (germline): SGHRS, YFSETQ. The CDR3 is CASSVQVFGELFF.

The V gene is TRBV5-1, the J gene TRBJ2-7; TCRdb indicates TRBD2, and absent DNA this call remains unverified. The V gene's germline CDR1 is SGHRS and CDR2 YFSETQ. The CDR3 sequence is 14 residues long. The CDR3 sequence: CASSWTAGKNEQYF.

The chain uses TRBV18 and TRBJ2-3; TCRdb's D call of TRBD1 is untestable without DNA. This CDR3 spans 16 amino acids. Per the germline V gene, CDR1 is KGHSH and CDR2 is LQKENI. The CDR3 here is CASSTRDRDYTDTQYF.

This sequence joins TRBV11-3 and TRBJ1-1; the TCRdb D gene call, TRBD1, has no DNA to confirm it. The CDR3 runs 15 residues. Per germline, CDR1 SGHNT and CDR2 YENEEA. CDR3 protein: CASSYPRGSDTEAFF.

The chain has TRBV13 and TRBJ2-7; as DNA is missing, the TRBD1 call by TCRdb cannot be tested. The CDR3 covers 15 residues. Germline V gene lookup returns CDR1 PRHDT and CDR2 FYEKMQ (reference sequence). The CDR3 spells CASSLGRQGLGEQYF.

This chain uses TRBV21-1 with TRBJ2-1; the TCRdb D gene call, TRBD2, has no DNA to confirm it. TRBV21-1 is a pseudogene segment. CDR3 length: 18 amino acids. The CDR3 sequence: CASSKGQALAGSCNEQFF.

The genes are TRBV29-1 and TRBJ2-2; TCRdb returns TRBD2, unconfirmable since there is no DNA. CDR3 length equals 11 residues. The germline CDR1 and CDR2 sequences are SQVTM and ANQGSEA. CDR3 sequence reads: CSGGITGELFF.

This sequence joins TRBV30 and TRBJ2-1; TCRdb picks TRBD2, but there is no DNA to check that call. Per germline, CDR1 GTSNPN and CDR2 SVGIG (reference sequence). This CDR3 is 15 amino acids long. The CDR3: CAWSGSGGVDNEQFF.

The rearrangement uses TRBV12-3 or TRBV12-4 and TRBJ1-1. CDR3 length: 12 amino acids. CDR3: CASSFWPPEAFF.

CDR3 residues: CSARTGVTEAFF. This sequence joins TRBV29-1 and TRBJ1-1; TCRdb's assignment of TRBD1 cannot be checked, as there is no DNA. CDR3 length: 12 residues. The germline CDR1 and CDR2 sequences are SQVTM and ANQGSEA.

The V gene is TRBV12-3 or TRBV12-4, the J gene TRBJ2-7; TCRdb names TRBD2, which stays unverified in the absence of DNA. CDR3 length: 13 amino acids. CDR3 in amino acids: CASSLGAWEEQYF.

V and J are TRBV7-2 and TRBJ2-7; the D gene TCRdb calls, TRBD1, cannot be checked with no DNA. The CDR3 has 14 amino acids. Germline loops: CDR1 SGHTA, CDR2 FQGNSA. The CDR3 sequence: CASSLAGADYEQYF.

V gene TRBV7-2 combines with J gene TRBJ2-7; TCRdb picks TRBD1, but there is no DNA to check that call. CDR1 is SGHTA and CDR2 is FQGNSA in the germline V gene. The CDR3 consists of 15 residues. This chain's CDR3 is CASSFYRGFSYEQYF.

This chain connects TRBV7-9 to TRBJ2-7; TCRdb's D gene call, TRBD1, goes unchecked for lack of DNA. The CDR3 spans 15 residues. Germline values: CDR1 SEHNR, CDR2 FQNEAQ (reference sequence). The CDR3 loop reads CASSREVGQGDEQYF.

This chain uses TRBV7-9 with TRBJ2-5; TCRdb lists TRBD1, though no DNA is available to test this call. This CDR3 spans 17 amino acids. CDR1 is SEHNR, CDR2 FQNEAQ, per germline (reference sequence). The CDR3 loop reads CASSQTGGGNNGETQYF.

The chain couples TRBV7-9 to TRBJ1-2. The CDR3 totals 16 residues. Germline CDR1 reads SEHNR; CDR2 reads FQNEAQ (reference sequence). CDR3 sequence: CASSPLAGPGDYGYTF.

The V call is TRBV7-8, the J call TRBJ2-5; checking the TCRdb D call of TRBD1 is not possible without DNA. Germline CDR1 is SGHVS and CDR2 is FQNEAQ. The CDR3 is made up of 14 amino acids. The CDR3 is CASSLLGGAETQYF.

The chain uses TRBV7-9 and TRBJ2-1; the TCRdb D gene call, TRBD1, has no DNA to confirm it. CDR3 length: 18 residues. CDR1 is SEHNR, CDR2 FQNEAQ, per germline (reference sequence). This CDR3 reads CASSHTFPRGANYNEQFF.

The chain has TRBV12-3 or TRBV12-4 and TRBJ2-4; TCRdb returns TRBD1, unconfirmable since there is no DNA. The CDR3 loop spans 14 amino acids. The CDR3 is CASSLIARGDIQYF.